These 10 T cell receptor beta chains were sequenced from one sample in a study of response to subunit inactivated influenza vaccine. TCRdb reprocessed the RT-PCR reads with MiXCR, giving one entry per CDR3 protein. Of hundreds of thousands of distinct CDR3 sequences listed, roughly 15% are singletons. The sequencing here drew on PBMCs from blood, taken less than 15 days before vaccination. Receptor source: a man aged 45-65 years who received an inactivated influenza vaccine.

The CDR3 DNA sequence: TGTGCCAGCACCAATTTTCCGGCCATAGATACGCAGTATTTT. This codes for CASTNFPAIDTQYF. The rearrangement joins TRBV12-3 or TRBV12-4 to TRBJ2-3; D unresolved. With 7 bases removed from V and 5 bases from J, the gap between germline ends came to 16 bases. The CDR3 sequence is 14 residues long.

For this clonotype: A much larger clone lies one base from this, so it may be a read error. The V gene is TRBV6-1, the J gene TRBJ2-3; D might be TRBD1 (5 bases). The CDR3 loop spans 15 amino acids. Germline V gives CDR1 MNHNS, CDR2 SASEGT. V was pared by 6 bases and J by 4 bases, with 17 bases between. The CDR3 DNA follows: TGTGCCAGCAGGACCACAGGACCCAGCGCAGATACGCAGTATTTT. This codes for CASRTTGPSADTQYF.

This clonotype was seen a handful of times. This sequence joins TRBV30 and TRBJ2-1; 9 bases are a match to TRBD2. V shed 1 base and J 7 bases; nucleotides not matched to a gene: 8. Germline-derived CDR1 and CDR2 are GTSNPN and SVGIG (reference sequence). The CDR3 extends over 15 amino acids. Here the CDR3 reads CAWSGGLAWTNEQFF. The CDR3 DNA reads TGTGCCTGGAGTGGTGGACTAGCGTGGACTAATGAGCAGTTCTTC.

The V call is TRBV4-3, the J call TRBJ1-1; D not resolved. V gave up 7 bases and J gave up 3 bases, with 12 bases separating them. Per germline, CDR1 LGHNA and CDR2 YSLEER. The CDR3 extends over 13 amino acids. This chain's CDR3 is CASTLDRDTEAFF. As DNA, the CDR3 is TGCGCCAGCACCCTGGACCGGGACACTGAAGCTTTCTTT.

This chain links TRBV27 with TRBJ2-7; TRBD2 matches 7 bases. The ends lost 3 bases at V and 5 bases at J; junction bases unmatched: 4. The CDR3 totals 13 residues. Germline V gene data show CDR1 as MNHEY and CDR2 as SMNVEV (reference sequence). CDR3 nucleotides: TGTGCCAGCAGTTTGGGAGGGATCAACGAGCAGTACTTC. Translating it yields CASSLGGINEQYF.

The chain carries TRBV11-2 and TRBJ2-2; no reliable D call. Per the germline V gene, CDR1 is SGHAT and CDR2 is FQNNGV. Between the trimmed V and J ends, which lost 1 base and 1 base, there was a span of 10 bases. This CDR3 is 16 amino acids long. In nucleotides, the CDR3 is TGTGCCAGCAGCTTAGGTCGGGTTCTGAACACCGGGGAGCTGTTTTTT. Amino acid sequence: CASSLGRVLNTGELFF.

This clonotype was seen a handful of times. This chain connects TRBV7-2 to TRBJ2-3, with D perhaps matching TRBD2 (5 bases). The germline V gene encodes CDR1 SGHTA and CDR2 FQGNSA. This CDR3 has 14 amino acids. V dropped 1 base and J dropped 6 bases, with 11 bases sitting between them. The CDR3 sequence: CASSLEGRRDTQYF. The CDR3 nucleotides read TGTGCCAGCAGCTTAGAAGGAAGGAGGGATACGCAGTATTTT.

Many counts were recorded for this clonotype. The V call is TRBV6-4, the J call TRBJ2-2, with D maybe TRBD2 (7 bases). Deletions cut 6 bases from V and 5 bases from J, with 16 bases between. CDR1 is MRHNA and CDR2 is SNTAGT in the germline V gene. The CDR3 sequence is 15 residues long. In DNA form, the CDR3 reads TGTGCCAGCAGCCGTACGGGGGGCGAGACCGGGGAGCTGTTTTTT. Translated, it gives CASSRTGGETGELFF.

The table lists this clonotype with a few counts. CDR3 amino acids: CASSPIDRGGGTQYF. CDR3 DNA: TGTGCCAGCAGTCCAATTGACAGGGGTGGAGGGACCCAGTACTTC. The V gene is TRBV28, the J gene TRBJ2-5; 8 nucleotides align to TRBD1. This CDR3 comprises 15 residues. Germline V gene data show CDR1 as MDHEN and CDR2 as SYDVKM. V lost 5 bases, J lost 7 bases, and 12 bases stayed unmatched.

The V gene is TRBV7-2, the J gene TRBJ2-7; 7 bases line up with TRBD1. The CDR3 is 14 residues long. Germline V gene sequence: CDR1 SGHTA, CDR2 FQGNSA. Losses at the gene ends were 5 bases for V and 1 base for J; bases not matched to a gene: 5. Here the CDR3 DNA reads TGTGCCAGCAGCGCCCAGGGACAGTCCTACGAGCAGTACTTC. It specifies CASSAQGQSYEQYF.